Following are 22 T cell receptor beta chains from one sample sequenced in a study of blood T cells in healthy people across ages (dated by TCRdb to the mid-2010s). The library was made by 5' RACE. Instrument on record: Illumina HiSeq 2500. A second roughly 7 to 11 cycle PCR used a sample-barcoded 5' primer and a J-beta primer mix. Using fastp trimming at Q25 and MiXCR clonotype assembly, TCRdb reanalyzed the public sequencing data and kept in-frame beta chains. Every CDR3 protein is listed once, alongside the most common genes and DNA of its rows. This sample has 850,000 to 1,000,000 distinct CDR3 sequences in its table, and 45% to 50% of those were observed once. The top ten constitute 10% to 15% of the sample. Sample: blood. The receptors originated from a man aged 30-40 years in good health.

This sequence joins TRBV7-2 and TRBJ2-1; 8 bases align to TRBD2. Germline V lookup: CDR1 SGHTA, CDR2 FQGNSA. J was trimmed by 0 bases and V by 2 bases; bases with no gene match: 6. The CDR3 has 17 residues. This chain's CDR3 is CASSLFSGGYSYNEQFF. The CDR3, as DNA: TGTGCCAGCAGCTTATTCTCGGGGGGGTACTCCTACAATGAGCAGTTCTTC. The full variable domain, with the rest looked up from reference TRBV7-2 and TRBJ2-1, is GAGVSQSPSNKVTEKGKDVELRCDPISGHTALYWYRQSLGQGLEFLIYFQGNSAPDKSGLPSDRFSAERTGGSVSTLTIQRTQQEDSAVYLCASSLFSGGYSYNEQFFGPGTRLTVL.

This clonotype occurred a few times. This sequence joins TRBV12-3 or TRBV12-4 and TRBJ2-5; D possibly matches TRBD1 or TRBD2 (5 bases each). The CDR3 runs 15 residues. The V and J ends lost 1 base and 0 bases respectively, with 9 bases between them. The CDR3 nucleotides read TGTGCCAGCAGTTTAGGGGGGACCAACCAAGAGACCCAGTACTTC. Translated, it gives CASSLGGTNQETQYF.

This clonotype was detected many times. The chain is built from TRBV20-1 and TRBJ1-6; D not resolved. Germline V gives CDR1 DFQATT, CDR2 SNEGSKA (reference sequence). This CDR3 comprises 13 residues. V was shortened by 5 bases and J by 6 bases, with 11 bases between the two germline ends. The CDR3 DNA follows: TGCAGTGCTTGCGGACGGGTTAATTCACCCCTCCACTTT. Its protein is CSACGRVNSPLHF.

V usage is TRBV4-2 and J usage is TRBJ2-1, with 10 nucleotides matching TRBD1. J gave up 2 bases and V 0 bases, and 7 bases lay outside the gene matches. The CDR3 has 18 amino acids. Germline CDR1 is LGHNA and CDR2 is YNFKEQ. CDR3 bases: TGTGCCAGCAGCCAAGATGGGCACGGGACAGGGGCCTACAATGAGCAGTTCTTC. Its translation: CASSQDGHGTGAYNEQFF.

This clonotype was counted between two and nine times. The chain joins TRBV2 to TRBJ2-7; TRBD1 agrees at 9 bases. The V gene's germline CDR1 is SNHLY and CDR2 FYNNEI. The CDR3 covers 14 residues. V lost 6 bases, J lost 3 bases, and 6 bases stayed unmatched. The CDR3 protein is CASRPGQGIYEQYF. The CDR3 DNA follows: TGTGCCAGCAGACCGGGACAGGGAATCTACGAGCAGTACTTC.

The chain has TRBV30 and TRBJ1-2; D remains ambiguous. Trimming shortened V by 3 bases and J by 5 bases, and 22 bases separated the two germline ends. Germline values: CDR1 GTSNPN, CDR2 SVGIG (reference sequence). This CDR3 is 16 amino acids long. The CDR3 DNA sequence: TGTGCCTGGAGAGACGTACCCCTAACTTACGGGTATGGCTACACCTTC. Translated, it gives CAWRDVPLTYGYGYTF.

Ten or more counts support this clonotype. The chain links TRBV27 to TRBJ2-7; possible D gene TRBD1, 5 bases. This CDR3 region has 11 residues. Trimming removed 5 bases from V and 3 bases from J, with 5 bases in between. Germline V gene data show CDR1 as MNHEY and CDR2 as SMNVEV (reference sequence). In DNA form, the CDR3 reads TGTGCCAGCAGTGGACACTACGAGCAGTACTTC. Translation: CASSGHYEQYF.

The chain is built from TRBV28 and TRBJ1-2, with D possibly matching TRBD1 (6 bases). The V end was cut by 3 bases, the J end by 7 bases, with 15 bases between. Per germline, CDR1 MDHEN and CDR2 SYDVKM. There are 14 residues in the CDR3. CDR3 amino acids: CASSFGSGVGGYTF. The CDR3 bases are TGTGCCAGCAGTTTCGGGTCAGGGGTCGGTGGCTACACCTTC.

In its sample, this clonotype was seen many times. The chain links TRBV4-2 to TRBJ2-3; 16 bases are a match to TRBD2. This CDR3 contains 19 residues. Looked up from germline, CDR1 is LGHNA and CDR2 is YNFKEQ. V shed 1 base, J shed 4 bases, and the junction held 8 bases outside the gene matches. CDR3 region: CASSQGTGTSGGAPDTQYF. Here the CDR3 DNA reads TGTGCCAGCAGCCAAGGAACCGGGACTAGCGGGGGGGCGCCAGATACGCAGTATTTT.

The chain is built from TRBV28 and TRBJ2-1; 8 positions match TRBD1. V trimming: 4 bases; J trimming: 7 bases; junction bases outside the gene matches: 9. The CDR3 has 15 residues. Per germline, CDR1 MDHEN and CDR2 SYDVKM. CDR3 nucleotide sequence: TGTGCCAGCAGTTCGTCAGGACAGGGTGAGAATGAGCAGTTCTTC. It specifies CASSSSGQGENEQFF.

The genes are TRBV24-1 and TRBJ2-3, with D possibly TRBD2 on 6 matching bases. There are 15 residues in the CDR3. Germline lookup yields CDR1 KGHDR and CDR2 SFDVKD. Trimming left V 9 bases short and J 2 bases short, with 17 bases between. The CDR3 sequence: CATGEAGTHTDTQYF. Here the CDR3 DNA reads TGTGCCACCGGAGAGGCGGGGACCCACACAGATACGCAGTATTTT.

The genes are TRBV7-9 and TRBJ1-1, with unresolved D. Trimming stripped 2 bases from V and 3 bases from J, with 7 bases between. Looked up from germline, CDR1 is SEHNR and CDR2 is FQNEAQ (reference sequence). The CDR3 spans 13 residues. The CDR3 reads CASSLNMDTEAFF. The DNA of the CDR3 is TGTGCCAGCAGCTTAAATATGGACACTGAAGCTTTCTTT.

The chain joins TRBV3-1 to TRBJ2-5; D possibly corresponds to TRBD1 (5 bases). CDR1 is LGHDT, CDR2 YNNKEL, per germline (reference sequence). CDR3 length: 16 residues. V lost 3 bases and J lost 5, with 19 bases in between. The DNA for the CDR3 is TGTGCCAGCAGCCACTCGCCTCTAAGGGGCAGCGAGACCCAGTACTTC. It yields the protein CASSHSPLRGSETQYF.

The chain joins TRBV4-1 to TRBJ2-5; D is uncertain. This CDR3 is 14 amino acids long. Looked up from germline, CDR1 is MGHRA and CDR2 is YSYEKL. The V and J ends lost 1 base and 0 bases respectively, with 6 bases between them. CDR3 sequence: CASSQGANQETQYF. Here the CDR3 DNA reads TGCGCCAGCAGCCAAGGGGCTAACCAAGAGACCCAGTACTTC.

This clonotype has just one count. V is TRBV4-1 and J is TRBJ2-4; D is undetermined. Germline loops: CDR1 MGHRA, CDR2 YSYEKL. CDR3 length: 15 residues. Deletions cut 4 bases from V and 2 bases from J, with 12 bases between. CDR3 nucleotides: TGCGCCAGCAGCCCCAGTGTCATATCCAAAAACATTCAGTACTTC. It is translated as CASSPSVISKNIQYF.

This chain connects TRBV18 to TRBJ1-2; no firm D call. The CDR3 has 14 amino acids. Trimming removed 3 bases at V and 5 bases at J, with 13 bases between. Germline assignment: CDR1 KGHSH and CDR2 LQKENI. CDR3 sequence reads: CASSPAQFGYGYTF. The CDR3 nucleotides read TGTGCCAGCTCACCGGCTCAATTCGGATATGGCTACACCTTC.

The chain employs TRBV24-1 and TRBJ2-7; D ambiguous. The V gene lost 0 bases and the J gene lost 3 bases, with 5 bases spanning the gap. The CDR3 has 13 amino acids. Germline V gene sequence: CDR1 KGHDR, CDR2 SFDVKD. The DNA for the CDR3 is TGTGCCACCAGTGATTTGCGCGGCTACGAGCAGTACTTC. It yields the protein CATSDLRGYEQYF.

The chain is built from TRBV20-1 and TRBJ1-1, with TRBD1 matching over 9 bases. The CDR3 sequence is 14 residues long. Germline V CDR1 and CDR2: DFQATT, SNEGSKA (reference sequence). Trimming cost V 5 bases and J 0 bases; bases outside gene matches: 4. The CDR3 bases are TGCAGTGCTGACGGGGACAGGGTGAACACTGAAGCTTTCTTT. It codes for CSADGDRVNTEAFF.

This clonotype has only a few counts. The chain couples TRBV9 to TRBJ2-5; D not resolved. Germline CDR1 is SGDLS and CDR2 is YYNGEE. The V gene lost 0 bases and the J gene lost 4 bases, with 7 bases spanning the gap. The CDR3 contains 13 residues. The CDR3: CASSVAMTETQYF. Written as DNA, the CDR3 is TGTGCCAGCAGCGTAGCGATGACAGAGACCCAGTACTTC.

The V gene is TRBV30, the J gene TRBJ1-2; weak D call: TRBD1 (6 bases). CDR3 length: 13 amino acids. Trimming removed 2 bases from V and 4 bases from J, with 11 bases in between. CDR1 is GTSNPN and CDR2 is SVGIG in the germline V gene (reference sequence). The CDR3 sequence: CAWSPGQSYGYTF. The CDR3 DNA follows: TGTGCCTGGAGTCCTGGACAGTCCTATGGCTACACCTTC.

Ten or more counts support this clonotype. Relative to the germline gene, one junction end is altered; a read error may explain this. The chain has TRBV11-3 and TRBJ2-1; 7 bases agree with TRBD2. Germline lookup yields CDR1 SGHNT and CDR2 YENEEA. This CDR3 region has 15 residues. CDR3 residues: CASSSSSGRYNAQFF. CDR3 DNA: TGTGCCAGCAGCTCCTCTAGCGGCCGCTACAATGCGCAGTTCTTC.

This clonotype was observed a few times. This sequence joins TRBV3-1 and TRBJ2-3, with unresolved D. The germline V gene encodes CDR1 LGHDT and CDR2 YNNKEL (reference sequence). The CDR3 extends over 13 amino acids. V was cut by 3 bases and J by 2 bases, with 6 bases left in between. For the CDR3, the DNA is TGTGCCAGCAGCCACCGGACCACAGATACGCAGTATTTT. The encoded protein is CASSHRTTDTQYF.